These 29 T cell receptor beta chains originate from one sample sequenced in a study of CD8+ T cells in alopecia areata. RNA was isolated and reverse transcribed to cDNA, the sequencing template. Sequencing used immunoSEQ multiplex PCR; TCRdb keeps in-frame clones, though not all of them. The sample lists 200,000 or so clones, over 40% occurring once. Treatment here: oral pan-JAK inhibitor, 5-10 mg twice daily. The source was CD4+ T cells sorted from blood, collected at approximately week 39, from a patient treated with tofacitinib. All receptors derive from a human donor with alopecia areata.

The J gene is TRBJ2-1, the V gene TRBV14; TRBD2 matches 7 bases. The germline V gene has CDR1 SGHDN and CDR2 FVKESK. Unmatched junction bases numbered 3, after V lost 4 bases and J lost 6 bases. CDR3 length: 13 amino acids. CDR3 region: CASSPGLVNEQFF. The CDR3 DNA sequence: TGTGCCAGCAGCCCTGGACTAGTCAATGAGCAGTTCTTC.

This chain joins TRBV7-2 and TRBJ1-2; unclear D gene. CDR3 length: 13 amino acids. Between the trimmed V and J ends, which lost 5 bases and 6 bases, there was a span of 13 bases. Germline V gene data show CDR1 as SGHTA and CDR2 as FQGNSA. The CDR3 loop is CASSPPGEHGYTF. For the CDR3, the DNA is TGTGCCAGCAGCCCCCCCGGGGAGCATGGCTACACCTTC. The full variable domain, completed using reference TRBV7-2 and TRBJ1-2, is GAGVSQSPSNKVTEKGKDVELRCDPISGHTALYWYRQSLGQGLEFLIYFQGNSAPDKSGLPSDRFSAERTGGSVSTLTIQRTQQEDSAVYLCASSPPGEHGYTFGSGTRLTVV.

This CDR3 reads CASSPGSVGYGYTF. As DNA, the CDR3 is TGCGCCAGCAGCCCCGGTAGTGTGGGCTATGGCTACACCTTC. The chain recombines TRBV5-1 with TRBJ1-2, with D hard to call. The CDR3 runs to 14 residues. Germline values: CDR1 SGHRS, CDR2 YFSETQ. Between the trimmed V and J ends, which lost 4 bases and 4 bases, there was a span of 14 bases.

This chain connects TRBV29-1 to TRBJ1-1; no firm D call. Deletions cut 5 bases from V and 0 bases from J, with 10 bases between. The CDR3 length is 13 residues. Germline V gene data show CDR1 as SQVTM and CDR2 as ANQGSEA. CDR3 sequence reads: CSVLVFMNTEAFF. CDR3 coding DNA: TGCAGCGTTTTGGTATTCATGAACACTGAAGCTTTCTTT.

This chain joins TRBV15 and TRBJ2-7; a possible D gene is TRBD1 (5 bases). This CDR3 spans 15 amino acids. CDR1 is LNHNV and CDR2 is YYDKDF in the germline V gene (reference sequence). Trimming took off 1 base at V and 7 bases at J, with 17 bases between the two ends. The CDR3, as DNA: TGTGCCACCAGCAGAGGGAAGGGGAAGGACGGTGAGCAGTACTTC. Amino acid sequence: CATSRGKGKDGEQYF.

This clone was recorded a few times. The chain links TRBV30 to TRBJ2-1; D remains unclear. The CDR3 has 15 amino acids. Trimming left V 3 bases short and J 0 bases short, with 12 bases between. Germline V CDR1 and CDR2: GTSNPN, SVGIG (reference sequence). The CDR3 reads CAWSDTWSSYNEQFF. The CDR3 DNA is TGTGCCTGGAGCGATACTTGGAGCTCCTACAATGAGCAGTTCTTC.

This clone was recorded a few times. The V and J genes are TRBV30 and TRBJ2-5; TRBD1 is a possible D gene (6 bases). Germline V gives CDR1 GTSNPN, CDR2 SVGIG (reference sequence). Trimming removed 8 bases from V and 2 bases from J, with 15 bases in between. CDR3 length: 13 amino acids. This CDR3 is CAGLRQGQETQYF. DNA of the CDR3: TGTGCCGGACTTCGGCAGGGGCAAGAGACCCAGTACTTC.

This clone was detected a few times. The chain employs TRBV29-1 and TRBJ2-7; D possibly corresponds to TRBD1 (5 bases). The V gene lost 0 bases and the J gene lost 6 bases, with 21 bases spanning the gap. Per germline, CDR1 SQVTM and CDR2 ANQGSEA. The CDR3 has 16 amino acids. CDR3 DNA: TGCAGCGTTGAAGATCTTAGGGCAGGGTCATCTGCCGAGCAGTACTTC. This gives the protein CSVEDLRAGSSAEQYF.

The gene calls are TRBV9 and TRBJ2-2, with TRBD2 matching over 8 bases. This CDR3 has 16 residues. The ends lost 2 bases at V and 0 bases at J; junction bases unmatched: 3. Germline CDR1 is SGDLS and CDR2 is YYNGEE. CDR3 loop: CASSVGAGANTGELFF. The CDR3, as DNA: TGTGCCAGCAGCGTGGGAGCGGGAGCGAACACCGGGGAGCTGTTTTTT. The full variable domain, rest sourced from reference TRBV9 and TRBJ2-2, is DSGVTQTPKHLITATGQRVTLRCSPRSGDLSVYWYQQSLDQGLQFLIQYYNGEERAKGNILERFSAQQFPDLHSELNLSSLELGDSALYFCASSVGAGANTGELFFGEGSRLTVL.

The V gene is TRBV7-9, the J gene TRBJ1-2; D call uncertain. Germline V gene sequence: CDR1 SEHNR, CDR2 FQNEAQ (reference sequence). V lost 3 bases and J lost 4, with 12 bases in between. The CDR3 sequence is 14 residues long. The CDR3: CASSLVRLSYGYTF. In DNA form, the CDR3 reads TGTGCCAGCAGCTTGGTCAGGTTGAGCTATGGCTACACCTTC.

The J gene is TRBJ2-6, the V gene TRBV29-1; D ambiguous. V was clipped by 4 bases and J by 2 bases, with 6 bases between them. The CDR3 is made up of 13 amino acids. Germline lookup yields CDR1 SQVTM and CDR2 ANQGSEA. CDR3 region: CSVVGAGANVLTF. CDR3 in DNA: TGCAGCGTTGTCGGAGCTGGGGCCAACGTCCTGACTTTC.

The chain uses TRBV7-2 and TRBJ2-5; 7 positions agree with TRBD1. The V gene's germline CDR1 is SGHTA and CDR2 FQGNSA. The CDR3 spans 14 residues. The V gene end was trimmed by 5 bases and the J gene end by 4 bases; junction bases not matched to a gene: 7. CDR3 sequence reads: CASSTDRIGETQYF. DNA for the CDR3: TGTGCCAGCAGCACGGACAGGATCGGAGAGACCCAGTACTTC.

A few counts support this clone. The rearrangement joins TRBV2 to TRBJ1-2; D call uncertain. The CDR3 length is 11 residues. Trimming left V 1 base short and J 8 bases short, with 5 bases between. Germline lookup yields CDR1 SNHLY and CDR2 FYNNEI. In DNA, the CDR3 is TGTGCCAGCAGTGAAGTACGGGGCTACACCTTC. Its protein is CASSEVRGYTF.

The chain joins TRBV15 to TRBJ2-3, with D uncertain. The germline V and J ends were trimmed by 1 base and 2 bases, with 4 bases remaining between them. The CDR3 is made up of 13 amino acids. Germline values: CDR1 LNHNV, CDR2 YYDKDF (reference sequence). DNA for the CDR3: TGTGCCACCAGCAGAGGTACCACAGATACGCAGTATTTT. Residues: CATSRGTTDTQYF.

This chain uses TRBV15 with TRBJ2-1; D uncertain. V lost 4 bases and J lost 5, with 9 bases in between. Looked up from germline, CDR1 is LNHNV and CDR2 is YYDKDF (reference sequence). The CDR3 is 13 residues long. CDR3 in amino acids: CATSKGLNNEQFF. CDR3 DNA: TGTGCCACCAGCAAGGGATTGAACAATGAGCAGTTCTTC.

This clone turned up a few times. The junction and the germline gene differ at one end; a read error may be behind it. This chain uses TRBV7-7 with TRBJ2-7; weak D call: TRBD2 (5 bases). Germline V gene lookup returns CDR1 SSHAT and CDR2 FNYEAQ (reference sequence). The length of the CDR3 is 14 residues. In DNA form, the CDR3 reads TGTGCTAGCAGCTTAGGCGGCTTATCGGGAGAGCAGTACTTC. Amino acid sequence: CASSLGGLSGEQYF.

This clone has only a few counts. This chain's CDR3 is CSVLPVTGNYGYTF. CDR3 nucleotide sequence: TGCAGCGTTCTTCCCGTGACGGGGAACTATGGCTACACCTTC. The genes are TRBV29-1 and TRBJ1-2; D call uncertain. The germline V gene encodes CDR1 SQVTM and CDR2 ANQGSEA. V lost 5 bases, J lost 2 bases, and 15 bases lay in between. This CDR3 is built from 14 residues.

This chain joins TRBV19 and TRBJ1-2; TRBD1 is a possible D gene (5 bases). V lost 3 bases, J lost 6 bases, and 17 bases lay in between. In germline, CDR1 is LNHDA, CDR2 SQIVND (reference sequence). CDR3 length: 15 residues. CDR3 nucleotides: TGTGCCAGTAGTATGGGACGGCGCGAGTTTAATGGCTACACCTTC. It codes for CASSMGRREFNGYTF.

This rearrangement joins TRBV7-9 to TRBJ2-1; 11 nucleotides match TRBD2. The V gene's germline CDR1 is SEHNR and CDR2 FQNEAQ (reference sequence). The CDR3 is made up of 16 amino acids. J was trimmed by 4 bases and V by 5 bases; bases with no gene match: 7. The CDR3 DNA reads as TGTGCCAGCAGCGCAAGGGGGACTAGCGGTTACAATGAGCAGTTCTTC. It encodes CASSARGTSGYNEQFF.

V is TRBV7-2 and J is TRBJ2-1; 10 positions agree with TRBD2. The CDR3 contains 16 residues. The ends lost 3 bases at V and 4 bases at J; junction bases unmatched: 6. The germline CDR1 and CDR2 sequences are SGHTA and FQGNSA. The CDR3 loop is CASSFSALAGYNEQFF. The CDR3 DNA is TGTGCCAGCAGCTTTAGTGCACTAGCGGGGTACAATGAGCAGTTCTTC.

This chain links TRBV20-1 with TRBJ1-1; D gene unclear. Germline lookup yields CDR1 DFQATT and CDR2 SNEGSKA (reference sequence). This CDR3 spans 10 amino acids. V dropped 5 bases and J dropped 5 bases, with 6 bases sitting between them. CDR3 nucleotide sequence: TGCAGTGCTCAGCGAACTGAAGCTTTCTTT. Translation: CSAQRTEAFF.

The V gene is TRBV5-1, the J gene TRBJ2-7, with D maybe TRBD1 (5 bases). The CDR3 has 13 residues. The germline CDR1 and CDR2 sequences are SGHRS and YFSETQ. V was shortened by 2 bases and J by 1 base, with 7 bases between the two germline ends. CDR3 protein: CASSFPGSYEQYF. The CDR3 region has the DNA TGCGCCAGCAGCTTCCCAGGGTCCTACGAGCAGTACTTC.

The genes are TRBV19 and TRBJ2-2, with TRBD2 matching 7 bases. The CDR3 has 15 amino acids. The V gene's germline CDR1 is LNHDA and CDR2 SQIVND (reference sequence). V trimming: 8 bases; J trimming: 5 bases; junction bases outside the gene matches: 11. Here the CDR3 reads CASGAARELTGELFF. In DNA form, the CDR3 reads TGTGCCAGTGGGGCTGCGCGGGAGTTAACCGGGGAGCTGTTTTTT.

This clone was seen repeatedly, ten times or more. The J gene is TRBJ2-1, the V gene TRBV7-9; TRBD2 aligns across 13 bases. Germline V gene sequence: CDR1 SEHNR, CDR2 FQNEAQ (reference sequence). This CDR3 has 17 residues. V gave up 1 base and J gave up 9 bases; unmatched junction bases: 9. The CDR3 region is CASSLGGTSGTRGEQFF. CDR3 sequence (DNA): TGTGCCAGCAGCTTAGGAGGGACTAGCGGGACCCGCGGTGAGCAGTTCTTC. The full variable domain, in which reference TRBV7-9 and TRBJ2-1 provide the parts outside the CDR3, is DTGVSQNPRHKITKRGQNVTFRCDPISEHNRLYWYRQTLGQGPEFLTYFQNEAQLEKSRLLSDRFSAERPKGSFSTLEIQRTEQGDSAMYLCASSLGGTSGTRGEQFFGPGTRLTVL.

This rearrangement joins TRBV15 to TRBJ2-7; D is undetermined. V was trimmed by 0 bases and J by 1 base, leaving 7 bases between them. Per germline, CDR1 LNHNV and CDR2 YYDKDF (reference sequence). The CDR3 has 14 amino acids. The CDR3 nucleotides are TGTGCCACCAGCAGAGAGGTGGGGTCCTACGAGCAGTACTTC. Amino acid sequence: CATSREVGSYEQYF.

The table lists this clone with a few counts. The V and J genes are TRBV7-2 and TRBJ2-7, with 7 bases aligning to TRBD2. Germline V CDR1 and CDR2: SGHTA, FQGNSA. V was clipped by 1 base and J by 4 bases; unmatched bases: 4. CDR3 length equals 14 residues. Written as DNA, the CDR3 is TGTGCCAGCAGCTTAGGCGGGAGCGGTTACGAGCAGTACTTC. It is translated as CASSLGGSGYEQYF.

This chain links TRBV30 with TRBJ1-5; D unclear. Germline V gives CDR1 GTSNPN, CDR2 SVGIG (reference sequence). The CDR3 spans 15 residues. Trimming pared 2 bases from V and 7 bases from J, leaving 18 bases between. CDR3 in DNA: TGTGCCTGGAGTTTAATAGGCGGATCGGGGCAGCCCCAGCATTTT. Residues: CAWSLIGGSGQPQHF.

The chain couples TRBV4-1 to TRBJ2-7; 7 bases fit TRBD1. The germline V gene has CDR1 MGHRA and CDR2 YSYEKL. The CDR3 extends over 15 amino acids. V lost 1 base to trimming and J lost 5 bases; unmatched junction nucleotides: 8. In DNA, the CDR3 is TGCGCCAGCAGCCAAGGAGACAGGGAGACCCACGAGCAGTACTTC. It yields the protein CASSQGDRETHEQYF.

This clone was seen a handful of times. The chain's CDR3 is CATSGGTSGNYEQYF. CDR3 coding DNA: TGTGCCACCAGCGGAGGGACTAGCGGTAACTACGAGCAGTACTTC. This chain connects TRBV15 to TRBJ2-7; 11 bases agree with TRBD2. The CDR3 is 15 residues long. J lost 3 bases, V lost 5 bases, and 6 bases had no gene match. The germline V gene encodes CDR1 LNHNV and CDR2 YYDKDF (reference sequence). The full variable domain, rest sourced from reference TRBV15 and TRBJ2-7, is DAMVIQNPRYQVTQFGKPVTLSCSQTLNHNVMYWYQQKSSQAPKLLFHYYDKDFNNEADTPDNFQSRRPNTSFCFLDIRSPGLGDTAMYLCATSGGTSGNYEQYFGPGTRLTVT.